Listed here is a single TCR beta chain. This entry comes from a study of blood T cells in healthy people across ages. Peripheral blood from each donor was collected in a volume of 9.5 to 10 milliliters. V lost 4 bases, J lost 7 bases, and 11 bases lay in between. The V gene's germline CDR1 is MNHEY and CDR2 SVGAGI. This CDR3 region has 13 residues. Then a second PCR, running roughly 7 to 11 cycles, was carried out with a sample-barcoded 5' primer and a J-beta primer mix. TCRdb fed the 5' RACE reads into MiXCR, producing one record per CDR3 protein. The sample contains about 1 million distinct CDR3 sequences, more than 35% of which appear only once.

The chain has TRBV6-5 and TRBJ2-1, with D unclear. This clonotype was sampled from a woman aged 55-70 years in good health. The sequenced sample consisted of blood. CDR3 DNA: TGTGCCAGCAGTTTAGGAGCTCCTAATGAGCAGTTCTTC. Protein: CASSLGAPNEQFF.